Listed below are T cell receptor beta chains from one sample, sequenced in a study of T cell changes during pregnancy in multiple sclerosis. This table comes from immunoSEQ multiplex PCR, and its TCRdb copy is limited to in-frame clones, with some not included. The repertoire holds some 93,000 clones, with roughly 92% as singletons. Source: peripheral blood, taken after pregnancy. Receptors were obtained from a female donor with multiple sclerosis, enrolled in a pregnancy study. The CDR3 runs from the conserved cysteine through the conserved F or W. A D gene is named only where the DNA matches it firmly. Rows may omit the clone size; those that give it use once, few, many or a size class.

cdr3_nt: TGTGCCATCAGGTCCGGGACAGGTAATCAGCCCCAGCATTTT; cdr3_aa: CAIRSGTGNQPQHF; d_call: TRBD1; j_call: TRBJ1-5; v_call: TRBV10-3; cdr3_length: 14; clone_size: .
cdr3_nt: TGTGCCAGCAGCCCCGACCGGGCCGCGGGCCGCTACACCTTC; cdr3_aa: CASSPDRAAGRYTF; d_call: .; j_call: TRBJ1-2; v_call: TRBV7-6; cdr3_length: 14; clone_size: .
cdr3_nt: TGTGCCAGCGCGAGATTAGACAGGGGGCAGAGTGAAGCTTTCTTT; cdr3_aa: CASARLDRGQSEAFF; d_call: TRBD1; j_call: TRBJ1-1; v_call: TRBV7-7; cdr3_length: 15; clone_size: .
cdr3_nt: TGCGCCAGCAGCCCCCCCCTCGCCGGGACAGGGGTATACGAGCAGTACTTC; cdr3_aa: CASSPPLAGTGVYEQYF; d_call: TRBD1; j_call: TRBJ2-7; v_call: TRBV5-1; cdr3_length: 17; clone_size: .
cdr3_nt: TGTGCCAGCAGCCCCCCCGAGGGGGTCCGCACAGATACGCAGTATTTT; cdr3_aa: CASSPPEGVRTDTQYF; d_call: .; j_call: TRBJ2-3; v_call: TRBV7-3; cdr3_length: 16; clone_size: .
cdr3_nt: TGTGCCAGCAGTGTTACGGGGAAAGCTGGCTACACCTTC; cdr3_aa: CASSVTGKAGYTF; d_call: .; j_call: TRBJ1-2; v_call: TRBV2; cdr3_length: 13; clone_size: once
cdr3_nt: TGTGCCCAGGCGGGGGGCGTTACTGAAGCTTTCTTT; cdr3_aa: CAQAGGVTEAFF; d_call: .; j_call: TRBJ1-1; v_call: TRBV30; cdr3_length: 12; clone_size: .
cdr3_nt: TGCGCCAGCAGCTTGGCGGGACAGGGATACAATGAGCAGTTCTTC; cdr3_aa: CASSLAGQGYNEQFF; d_call: TRBD1; j_call: TRBJ2-1; v_call: TRBV5-1; cdr3_length: 15; clone_size: .
cdr3_nt: TGTGCCAGCAGTATATCGGAGGTCGCGAACACCGGGGAGCTGTTTTTT; cdr3_aa: CASSISEVANTGELFF; d_call: .; j_call: TRBJ2-2; v_call: TRBV7-2; cdr3_length: 16; clone_size: .
cdr3_nt: TGTGCCAGCAGCTTCAGGGTCCAAGAGACCCAGTACTTC; cdr3_aa: CASSFRVQETQYF; d_call: .; j_call: TRBJ2-5; v_call: TRBV7-6; cdr3_length: 13; clone_size: .
cdr3_nt: TGCAGCGTTCAACTGACTAGCGGGGGGATCTACAATGAGCAGTTCTTC; cdr3_aa: CSVQLTSGGIYNEQFF; d_call: TRBD2; j_call: TRBJ2-1; v_call: TRBV29-1; cdr3_length: 16; clone_size: few
cdr3_nt: TGTGCCAGCAGCTCTTCGACAGGGGAGGAGGATGGCTACACCTTC; cdr3_aa: CASSSSTGEEDGYTF; d_call: TRBD1; j_call: TRBJ1-2; v_call: TRBV7-9; cdr3_length: 15; clone_size: .
cdr3_nt: TGTGCCATCAAGGGACACTCCGCGTATGAGCAGTTCTTC; cdr3_aa: CAIKGHSAYEQFF; d_call: .; j_call: TRBJ2-1; v_call: TRBV10-3; cdr3_length: 13; clone_size: .
cdr3_nt: TGTGCCAGCAGCTACGGACTTAACACCGGGGAGCTGTTTTTT; cdr3_aa: CASSYGLNTGELFF; d_call: .; j_call: TRBJ2-2; v_call: TRBV7-2; cdr3_length: 14; clone_size: .
cdr3_nt: TGTGCCAGCAGCTTAGGGGTCACCCAGGACACTGAAGCTTTCTTT; cdr3_aa: CASSLGVTQDTEAFF; d_call: .; j_call: TRBJ1-1; v_call: TRBV7-6; cdr3_length: 15; clone_size: .
cdr3_nt: TGTGCCAGCAGCCAAGATTCCCCCTTTTATATACTAGCGGGAGGGTCCTACGAGCAGTACTTC; cdr3_aa: CASSQDSPFYILAGGSYEQYF; d_call: TRBD2; j_call: TRBJ2-7; v_call: TRBV4-2; cdr3_length: 21; clone_size: .
cdr3_nt: TGTGCCAGCAGTTCATCTGGGGCCAACGTCCTGACTTTC; cdr3_aa: CASSSSGANVLTF; d_call: .; j_call: TRBJ2-6; v_call: TRBV6-5; cdr3_length: 13; clone_size: few
cdr3_nt: TGTGCCAGCAGCTTTTACTATAGGACTAGCGCGAGGCACAATGAGCAGTTCTTC; cdr3_aa: CASSFYYRTSARHNEQFF; d_call: TRBD2; j_call: TRBJ2-1; v_call: TRBV13; cdr3_length: 18; clone_size: .
cdr3_nt: TGTGCCAGCAGCTTAGGAACAGCGGGGGGATGGGATACGCAGTATTTT; cdr3_aa: CASSLGTAGGWDTQYF; d_call: TRBD2; j_call: TRBJ2-3; v_call: TRBV11-2; cdr3_length: 16; clone_size: .
cdr3_nt: TGTGCCAGCAGCTTAGGGGCCATGAACACTGAAGCTTTCTTT; cdr3_aa: CASSLGAMNTEAFF; d_call: .; j_call: TRBJ1-1; v_call: TRBV7-9; cdr3_length: 14; clone_size: .